Detailed here is one TCR beta chain. No antigen is known for it. This record comes from a study of graft-versus-host responses after intestinal transplantation. Findings of the study overall: Peak GvH clone levels in circulation were associated with early post-transplant HvG declines. Detection of GvH clones occurred in recipient marrow, and some had their first appearance in ileum or blood.

TCRdb keeps only in-frame clones here, not all; method: immunoSEQ multiplex PCR. This table holds roughly 38,000 clones, just under 95% found once. The CDR3 covers 16 residues. J gave up 6 bases and V 3 bases, and 9 bases lay outside the gene matches. Per germline, CDR1 PRHDT and CDR2 FYEKMQ (reference sequence). This receptor was obtained from a human patient who received an intestinal transplant, so some T cells may come from the graft donor. Here the sequenced sample was PBMCs, taken 16 days after intestinal transplant. This chain uses TRBV13 with TRBJ2-2; 8 bases are a match to TRBD1. The DNA of the CDR3 is TGTGCCAGCAGCTTGGACAGGGAGTTGTTTCCCGGGGAGCTGTTTTTT. It encodes CASSLDRELFPGELFF.